This T cell receptor beta chain was sequenced for a study of T cell responses to AZD1222 COVID-19 vaccine. Whole-study context: It was second doses at about 4 or about 12 weeks that were pooled.

With regard to this clone: What it binds is not known.

There are 16 residues in the CDR3. V lost 7 bases to trimming and J lost 7 bases, with 23 bases between them. CDR1 is LNHDA, CDR2 SQIVND, per germline (reference sequence). Notes on the study in general: With two AZD1222 doses given, Spike-specific TCR breadth and depth both rose.

Profiled with immunoSEQ multiplex PCR; TCRdb holds only in-frame clones, not every one. Of around 160,000 clones listed, more than 85% are singletons. This chain joins TRBV19 and TRBJ1-5; D gene uncertain. The sequences come from peripheral blood, collected on day 0 of AZD1222 vaccination. The clonotype was recovered from an adult in good health. The CDR3 DNA is TGTGCCAGTACCCCTTGTATTGAAGGGTATTGCCAGCCCCAGCATTTT. This sequence encodes CASTPCIEGYCQPQHF.